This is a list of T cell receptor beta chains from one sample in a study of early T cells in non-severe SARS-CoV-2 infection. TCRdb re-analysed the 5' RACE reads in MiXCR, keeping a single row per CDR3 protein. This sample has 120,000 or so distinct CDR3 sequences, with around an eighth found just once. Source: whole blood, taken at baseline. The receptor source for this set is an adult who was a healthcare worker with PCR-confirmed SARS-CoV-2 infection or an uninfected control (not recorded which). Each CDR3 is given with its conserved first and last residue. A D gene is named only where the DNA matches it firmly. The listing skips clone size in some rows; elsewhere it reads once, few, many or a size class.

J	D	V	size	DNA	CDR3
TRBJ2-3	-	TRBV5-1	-	TGCGCCAGCAGCCTAGACAAGAGCACAGATACGCAGTATTTT	CASSLDKSTDTQYF
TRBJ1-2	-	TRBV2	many	TGTGCCAGCAGTGAAAGGCGGGGGATCTATGGCTACACCTTC	CASSERRGIYGYTF
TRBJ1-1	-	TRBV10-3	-	TGTGCCACCAATACTCAGGGGATCGCTGAAGCTTTCTTT	CATNTQGIAEAFF
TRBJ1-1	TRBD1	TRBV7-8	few	TGTGCCAGCAGCTTATGGGACAGTGAAGCTTTCTTT	CASSLWDSEAFF
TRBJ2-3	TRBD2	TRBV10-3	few	TGTGCCATCGCGATAGCGGGAAGCACAGATACGCAGTATTTT	CAIAIAGSTDTQYF
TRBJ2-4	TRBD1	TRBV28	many	TGTGCCAGCAGTCTTCATACCTCAGGGGGCTCACCCAAAAACATTCAGTACTTC	CASSLHTSGGSPKNIQYF
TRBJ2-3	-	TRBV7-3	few	TGTGCCAGCAGTCCTCGAGGGGACCACACAGATACGCAGTATTTT	CASSPRGDHTDTQYF
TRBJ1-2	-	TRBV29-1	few	TGCAGCGTTGTGGGGACATTCGACTATGGCTACACCTTC	CSVVGTFDYGYTF
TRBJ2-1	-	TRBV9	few	TGTGCCAGCAGCGTAGGAGGGGACTCCACATACAATGAGCAGTTCTTC	CASSVGGDSTYNEQFF
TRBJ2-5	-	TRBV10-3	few	TGTGCCATCAGCGCCGCGGGTGACGATCAAGAGACCCAGTACTTC	CAISAAGDDQETQYF
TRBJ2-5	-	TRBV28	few	TGTGCCAGCAGCCACGTAGCGGAGAGAATGGAGACCCAGTACTTC	CASSHVAERMETQYF
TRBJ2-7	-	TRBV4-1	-	TGCGCCAGCAGCCAAGAAGGGCAGAGCTCCTACGAGCAGTACTTC	CASSQEGQSSYEQYF
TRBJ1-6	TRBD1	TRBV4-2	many	TGTGCCAGCAGCCCGACAGGGGGCGAGTCACCCCTCCACTTT	CASSPTGGESPLHF
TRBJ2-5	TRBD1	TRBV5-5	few	TGTGCCAGCAGCGCCGACAGGGTACCCCAGTACTTC	CASSADRVPQYF
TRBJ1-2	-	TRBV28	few	TGTGCAACACTGGGACCCCTTGGCTACACCTTC	CATLGPLGYTF